The sequence of this T cell receptor (beta chain) was determined in a study of radiotherapy plus CTLA-4 blockade in lung cancer. Study overall: Objective responses emerged in about 20% of patients, and roughly 32% attained disease control. General study findings and limits: Radiotherapy with ipilimumab was followed by blood expansion of tumor-derived clones.

Receiving focal radiation plus CTLA-4 blockade with ipilimumab were patients who had chemo-refractory metastatic non-small-cell lung cancer. The repertoire was sequenced with immunoSEQ multiplex PCR; TCRdb's copy has only in-frame clones and lacks some. The data hold around 70,000 clones, with around 86% observed a single time. This clone was counted only a few times. Its antigen is undetermined. Deletions cut 6 bases from V and 6 bases from J, with 15 bases between. Germline V lookup: CDR1 LNHDA, CDR2 SQIVND (reference sequence). The CDR3 is 13 residues long. This clonotype was sampled from a human donor with non-small cell lung cancer that progressed on radiotherapy plus ipilimumab. The V and J genes are TRBV19 and TRBJ2-7, with D perhaps being TRBD1 or TRBD2 (5 bases each). This sample comprised peripheral blood, obtained from a patient treated with radiotherapy plus ipilimumab. The CDR3, as DNA: TGTGCCAGTAGCGGGACCCCTGGGGGCGAGCAGTACGTC. Protein: CASSGTPGGEQYV.